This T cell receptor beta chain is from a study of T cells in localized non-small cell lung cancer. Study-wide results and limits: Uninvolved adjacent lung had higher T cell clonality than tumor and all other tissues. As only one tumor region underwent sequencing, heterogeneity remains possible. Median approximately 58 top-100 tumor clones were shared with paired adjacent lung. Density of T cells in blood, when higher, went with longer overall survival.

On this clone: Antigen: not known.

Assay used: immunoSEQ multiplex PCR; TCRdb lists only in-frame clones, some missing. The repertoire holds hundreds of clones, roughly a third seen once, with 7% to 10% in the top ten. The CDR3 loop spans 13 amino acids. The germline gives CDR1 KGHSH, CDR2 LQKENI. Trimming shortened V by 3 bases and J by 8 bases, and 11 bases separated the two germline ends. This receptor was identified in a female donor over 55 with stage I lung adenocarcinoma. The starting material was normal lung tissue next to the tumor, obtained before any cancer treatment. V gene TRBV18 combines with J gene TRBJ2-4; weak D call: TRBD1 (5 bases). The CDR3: CASSPTELDIQYF. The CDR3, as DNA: TGTGCCAGCTCACCGACAGAGCTCGACATTCAGTACTTC.